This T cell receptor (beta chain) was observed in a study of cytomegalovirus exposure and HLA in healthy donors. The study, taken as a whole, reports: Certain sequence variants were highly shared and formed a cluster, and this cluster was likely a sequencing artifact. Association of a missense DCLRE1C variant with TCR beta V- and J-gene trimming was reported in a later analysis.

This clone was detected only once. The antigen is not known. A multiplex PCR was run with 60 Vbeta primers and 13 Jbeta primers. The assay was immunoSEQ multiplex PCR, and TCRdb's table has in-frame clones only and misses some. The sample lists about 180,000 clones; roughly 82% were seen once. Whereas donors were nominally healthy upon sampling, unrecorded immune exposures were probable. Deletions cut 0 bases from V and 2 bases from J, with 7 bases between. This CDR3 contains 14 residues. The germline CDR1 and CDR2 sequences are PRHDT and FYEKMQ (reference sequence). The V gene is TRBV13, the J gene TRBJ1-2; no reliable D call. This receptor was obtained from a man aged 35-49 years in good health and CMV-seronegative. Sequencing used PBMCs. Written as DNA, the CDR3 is TGTGCCAGCAGCTTAGGGACGCGGAACTATGGCTACACCTTC. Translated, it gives CASSLGTRNYGYTF.